The following is a T cell receptor beta chain sequence with its context. This record comes from a study of blood T cell repertoires in COVID-19. Across the study: Material from acute and convalescent COVID-19 was sourced from the United States, Italy and Spain. Nucleic acid was either cDNA or gDNA, and it came from T cells, B-cell-depleted T cells, or PBMCs.

Germline CDR1 is LGHNA and CDR2 is YNFKEQ. The CDR3 consists of 15 residues. V was cut by 4 bases and J by 4 bases, with 14 bases left in between. Per the original data handling: Estimation of nucleated cell counts was performed using reference gene primer amplification. Clones were read by immunoSEQ multiplex PCR, and TCRdb kept only the in-frame ones, dropping some. V, J and clone size are those of that table, while D and trimming were read from the DNA. This table holds approximately 72,000 clones, roughly 91% found once. The sequence was obtained from a man between 60 and 75 years old with acute or convalescent COVID-19. The sample was peripheral blood. V gene TRBV4-2 combines with J gene TRBJ2-1; tentative D call: TRBD1 (5 bases). CDR3: CASSPVRGTYNEQFF. The CDR3 bases are TGTGCCAGCAGCCCCGTTAGGGGAACTTACAATGAGCAGTTCTTC.